What follows are 17 T cell receptor beta chains derived from one specimen sequenced in a study of regulatory T cells in long-lasting Graves disease. The time point here: newly diagnosed GD, antithyroid drugs for less than 3 months. RNA from PBMCs was the source of the TCR library. iRepertoire HTBI primers and Arm-PCR of CDR3 regions built TCR beta libraries. One entry per CDR3 protein, called by TCRdb with MiXCR from the multiplex PCR reads. This sample carries 500,000 to 700,000 distinct CDR3 sequences, about 15% of them seen once, and the ten largest clones take 15% to 20%. This same sample was also part of a study on T cells in Graves' hyperthyroidism and ophthalmopathy.

Sequencing was performed on peripheral blood mononuclear cells (PBMCs), taken at new diagnosis, from a patient treated with antithyroid drugs. These receptors all come from a woman aged 30 to 39 with Graves disease.

This clonotype has a handful of counts. The J gene is TRBJ2-1, the V gene TRBV24-1, with 11 bases identical to TRBD2. Gene TRBJ2-5 matches the end of the DNA better, so the J call may be wrong. The CDR3 is 18 residues long. Germline lookup yields CDR1 KGHDR and CDR2 SFDVKD. The CDR3 bases are TGTGCCACCAGTGGCTCAACTAGCGGGAGTTCCCGACCAGAGACCCAGTACTTC. Its translation is CATSGSTSGSSRPETQYF.

This clonotype was recorded many times. The chain joins TRBV28 to TRBJ2-2; TRBD1 matches 7 bases. The CDR3 is 16 amino acids. V lost 5 bases and J lost 10; bases outside the gene matches: 16. Germline CDR1 reads MDHEN; CDR2 reads SYDVKM. DNA of the CDR3: TGTGCCAGCAGTCCAGTGGGACAGTTACGGCGGCTGGAGCTGTTTTTT. Its translation: CASSPVGQLRRLELFF.

There are many counts of this clonotype. V is TRBV6-1 and J is TRBJ1-4, with a tentative D call TRBD1 (6 bases). V was cut by 3 bases and J by 7 bases, with 15 bases left in between. The CDR3 has 15 amino acids. The germline gives CDR1 MNHNS, CDR2 SASEGT. The CDR3 here is CASSDGGTPAEKLFF. The CDR3 bases are TGTGCCAGCAGTGACGGCGGGACACCCGCTGAAAAACTGTTTTTT.

The V gene is TRBV24-1, the J gene TRBJ2-2; 8 bases match TRBD1. The CDR3 totals 16 residues. J lost 5 bases, V lost 4 bases, and 8 bases had no gene match. Germline values: CDR1 KGHDR, CDR2 SFDVKD. CDR3 sequence (DNA): TGTGCCACCAGTGACCAGGACAGGGAGAGGACCGGGGAGCTGTTTTTT. This codes for CATSDQDRERTGELFF.

The V call is TRBV6-1, the J call TRBJ2-1; D uncertain. Deletions cut 6 bases from V and 11 bases from J, with 11 bases between. This CDR3 region has 11 residues. From germline, CDR1 is MNHNS and CDR2 SASEGT. Here the CDR3 reads CASSLAQQQFF. DNA for the CDR3: TGTGCCAGCAGCCTCGCCCAGCAGCAGTTCTTC.

The sample holds many counts of this clonotype. This chain joins TRBV10-3 and TRBJ2-7; D not certain. CDR3 size: 13 residues. The V gene's germline CDR1 is ENHRY and CDR2 SYGVKD. Trimming removed 10 bases at V and 5 bases at J, with 18 bases between. The CDR3 DNA reads TGTGCCACCCTACGATCCGATTCCCACGAGCAGTACTTC. This gives the protein CATLRSDSHEQYF.

This clonotype came up many times. The chain has TRBV3-1 and TRBJ2-1; 9 positions agree with TRBD1. CDR3 size: 13 residues. Germline trimming cut 4 bases from V and 10 bases from J; bases unmatched to any gene: 5. The germline gives CDR1 LGHDT, CDR2 YNNKEL (reference sequence). CDR3 region: CASSLNRGREQFF. Written as DNA, the CDR3 is TGTGCCAGCAGCCTAAACAGGGGGCGGGAGCAGTTCTTC.

This clonotype occurred a few times. The rearrangement links TRBV12-3 or TRBV12-4 to TRBJ1-1; D ambiguous. This CDR3 region has 11 residues. The V end was cut by 10 bases, the J end by 3 bases, with 9 bases between. The CDR3 nucleotides are TGTGCCATACGGGATTACACTGAAGCTTTCTTT. It yields the protein CAIRDYTEAFF.

This clonotype has at least ten counts. This chain joins TRBV12-3 or TRBV12-4 and TRBJ1-4, with D possibly matching TRBD1 (5 bases). V was clipped by 6 bases and J by 0 bases, with 14 bases between them. CDR3 size: 16 residues. The DNA for the CDR3 is TGTGCCAGCAGGCCTCCCGGGGCCGCAACTAATGAAAAACTGTTTTTT. Protein sequence: CASRPPGAATNEKLFF.

This clonotype was seen ten or more times. This chain connects TRBV12-3 or TRBV12-4 to TRBJ2-3; TRBD2 matches at 7 bases. The CDR3 totals 15 residues. V shed 3 bases, J shed 4 bases, and the junction held 7 bases outside the gene matches. CDR3 protein: CASSFGSGFADTQYF. CDR3 bases: TGTGCCAGCAGTTTTGGTAGCGGGTTTGCAGATACGCAGTATTTT.

This clonotype was found many times. V gene TRBV29-1 combines with J gene TRBJ1-2; D is undetermined. Germline lookup yields CDR1 SQVTM and CDR2 ANQGSEA. Trimming shortened V by 5 bases and J by 0 bases, and 7 bases separated the two germline ends. This CDR3 region has 12 residues. The CDR3 loop is CSVTSANYGYTF. CDR3 nucleotide sequence: TGCAGCGTTACCTCGGCTAACTATGGCTACACCTTC.

This clonotype was seen ten or more times. The chain joins TRBV7-8 to TRBJ2-7; perhaps TRBD1 as D (6 bases). CDR1 and CDR2 from the germline V gene are SGHVS and FQNEAQ. V lost 11 bases and J lost 3, with 11 bases in between. The CDR3 length is 11 residues. CDR3 loop: CAVKGHYEQYF. DNA of the CDR3: TGTGCCGTCAAGGGACACTACGAGCAGTACTTC.

The sample holds many counts of this clonotype. This sequence joins TRBV28 and TRBJ2-5; 9 positions match TRBD1. V trimming: 5 bases; J trimming: 2 bases; junction bases outside the gene matches: 9. The length of the CDR3 is 16 residues. In germline, CDR1 is MDHEN, CDR2 SYDVKM. CDR3 sequence (DNA): TGTGCCAGCAGTCTTACCGGGACAGGGAGACAAGAGACCCAGTACTTC. Translation gives CASSLTGTGRQETQYF. Full variable domain (remainder filled in from reference TRBV28 and TRBJ2-5): DVKVTQSSRYLVKRTGEKVFLECVQDMDHENMFWYRQDPGLGLRLIYFSYDVKMKEKGDIPEGYSVSREKKERFSLILESASTNQTSMYLCASSLTGTGRQETQYFGPGTRLLVL.

This clonotype was recorded a few times. This sequence joins TRBV5-6 and TRBJ1-2; a weak D match, TRBD1 (5 bases). From germline, CDR1 is SGHDT and CDR2 YYEEEE. Trimming shortened V by 4 bases and J by 0 bases, and 10 bases separated the two germline ends. The CDR3 loop spans 14 amino acids. The CDR3 loop reads CASSEGSSNYGYTF. As DNA, the CDR3 is TGTGCCAGCAGCGAGGGGTCCTCTAACTATGGCTACACCTTC. The whole variable domain, remainder taken from reference TRBV5-6 and TRBJ1-2, is DAGVTQSPTHLIKTRGQQVTLRCSPKSGHDTVSWYQQALGQGPQFIFQYYEEEERQRGNFPDRFSGHQFPNYSSELNVNALLLGDSALYLCASSEGSSNYGYTFGSGTRLTVV.

The genes are TRBV20-1 and TRBJ2-1; tentatively, D is TRBD1 (5 bases). Deletions cut 2 bases from V and 0 bases from J, with 23 bases between. This CDR3 has 19 amino acids. Germline V gene data show CDR1 as DFQATT and CDR2 as SNEGSKA (reference sequence). The CDR3 region is CSARITQGRLSSSYNEQFF. Written as DNA, the CDR3 is TGCAGTGCTAGAATTACCCAGGGAAGACTCTCGAGCTCCTACAATGAGCAGTTCTTC.

This sequence joins TRBV7-9 and TRBJ2-7, with D unclear. The germline gives CDR1 SEHNR, CDR2 FQNEAQ (reference sequence). V shed 5 bases and J shed 2 bases, with 10 bases lying between them. This CDR3 contains 13 residues. CDR3 protein: CASSGLGTYEQYF. The CDR3 DNA follows: TGTGCCAGCAGCGGGTTGGGGACCTACGAGCAGTACTTC.

By share, this clonotype ranks as medium-sized (0.01 to 0.1%). The chain links TRBV29-1 to TRBJ2-7, with 8 bases lining up with TRBD1. Trimming removed 7 bases from V and 4 bases from J; junction bases left unmatched: 12. Germline V CDR1 and CDR2: SQVTM, ANQGSEA. The CDR3 loop spans 14 amino acids. CDR3 DNA sequence: TGCAGCGCGACCCTGGGACAGGTTGGATACGAGCAGTACTTC. Its translation is CSATLGQVGYEQYF.